This is a list of T cell receptor beta chains from one sample in a study of blood T cell repertoires in COVID-19. TCRdb's copy holds only in-frame clones and misses some; the assay was immunoSEQ multiplex PCR. The sample has under 300,000 clones, around 83% seen once. Sequenced input: peripheral blood. The receptors here all came from a middle-aged woman who had recovered from COVID-19. Each CDR3 is given with its conserved first and last residue. The order of the fields is V gene, D gene, clone size, J gene, CDR3 DNA, CDR3 protein. The D gene is left open where the match is weak. Size values are once, few and many counts, or a class for expanded clones, and some rows have none.

TRBV6-5,NA,NA,TRBJ1-2,TGTGCCAGCATGAGGGCAGGGGAAGGCTACACCTTC,CASMRAGEGYTF
TRBV3-1/TRBV3-2,TRBD2,NA,TRBJ2-7,TGTGCCAGCAGCCAAGTAAGCGGGGGGGCCGGCGAGCAGTACTTC,CASSQVSGGAGEQYF
TRBV6-6,TRBD1,NA,TRBJ2-5,TGTGCCAGCAGCACCTGGACAGGGAAAGAGACCCAGTACTTC,CASSTWTGKETQYF
TRBV24-1,TRBD1,NA,TRBJ2-2,TGTGCCATAGGGGACAGTTCGAACACCGGGGAGCTGTTTTTT,CAIGDSSNTGELFF
TRBV7-2,NA,NA,TRBJ1-3,TGTGCCAGTGGGAGTTCTGGAAACACCATATATTTT,CASGSSGNTIYF
TRBV2,TRBD1,once,TRBJ2-2,TGTGCCAGCAGCCCCAGGACAGGGAACACCGGGGAGCTGTTTTTT,CASSPRTGNTGELFF
TRBV28,TRBD2,NA,TRBJ2-5,TGTGCCAGCAGTTTCCTCTGGACTGCCCGCCGGGAGGAAAAAGAGACCCAGTACTTC,CASSFLWTARREEKETQYF
TRBV11-2,NA,NA,TRBJ1-1,TGTGCCAGCAGCCCCTGGGGGCCTGAAGCTTTCTTT,CASSPWGPEAFF
TRBV9,NA,NA,TRBJ2-5,TGTGCCAGCAGCGTCCAAGGTGGGGAGCGAGAGACCCAGTACTTC,CASSVQGGERETQYF
TRBV9,TRBD2,NA,TRBJ2-7,TGTGCCAGCGCTCGTACCAGCGGGGATGAGCAGTACTTC,CASARTSGDEQYF
TRBV6-2/TRBV6-3,NA,once,TRBJ2-1,TGTGCCAGCAGTTACTCGACGGCCAGGCCCTCCTACAATGAGCAGTTCTTC,CASSYSTARPSYNEQFF
TRBV7-9,TRBD1,NA,TRBJ2-2,TGTGCCAGCAGGGCCGGGACAGCCACCGGGGAGCTGTTTTTT,CASRAGTATGELFF
TRBV5-1,NA,NA,TRBJ2-5,TGCGCCAGCAGCTTGGTAGCAGAAGAGACCCAGTACTTC,CASSLVAEETQYF
TRBV6-1,NA,NA,TRBJ2-7,TGTGCCAGCAGTGAATCCGGGATTTCCTACGAGCAGTACTTC,CASSESGISYEQYF
TRBV28,NA,NA,TRBJ2-7,TGTGCCAGCAGTCCTATAGGGGATTTGGGCTACGAGCAGTACTTC,CASSPIGDLGYEQYF
TRBV7-3,TRBD1,NA,TRBJ1-1,TGTGCCAGCAGCTTATCAGGACAGGGGTTCACTGAAGCTTTCTTT,CASSLSGQGFTEAFF
TRBV19,TRBD1,NA,TRBJ1-5,TGTGCCATCGCGACAGGGGAAAATCAGCCCCAGCATTTT,CAIATGENQPQHF
TRBV9,TRBD2,NA,TRBJ2-1,TGTGCCAGCAGCGTGGGCGTAGCGGGGGTCTCCTACAATGAGCAGTTCTTC,CASSVGVAGVSYNEQFF
TRBV6-2/TRBV6-3,NA,NA,TRBJ1-4,TGTGCCAGCAGTTACTCAGGGGCGTTCGATGAAAAACTGTTTTTT,CASSYSGAFDEKLFF
TRBV19,NA,NA,TRBJ2-1,TGTGCCAGTAGTACCGGGGAGTTGTCTAATGAGCAGTTCTTC,CASSTGELSNEQFF